The T cell receptor beta chain described here comes from a study of blood T cell repertoires in COVID-19. Study overall: T cells, B-cell-depleted T cells, or PBMCs provided the cDNA or gDNA that served as material.

V lost 2 bases, J lost 4 bases, and 11 bases lay in between. CDR1 is LNHDA and CDR2 is SQIVND in the germline V gene (reference sequence). This CDR3 is built from 14 residues. Measured with immunoSEQ multiplex PCR; TCRdb has only the in-frame clones, and not every one. Of about 130,000 clones in the sample, more than 75% were seen once. The sequencing sample was made of peripheral blood. The sequence was obtained from a woman aged 45-65 years who had recovered from COVID-19. This chain links TRBV19 with TRBJ1-2; a weak D match, TRBD1 (5 bases). Written as DNA, the CDR3 is TGTGCCAGTAGTATAACGCTACAGGTCTATGGCTACACCTTC. Its translation is CASSITLQVYGYTF.